Following are 5 T cell receptor beta chains from one sample sequenced in a study of OX40 agonist ivuxolimab in advanced cancers. Profiled with immunoSEQ multiplex PCR; TCRdb holds only in-frame clones, not every one. The sample includes under 100,000 clones, 88% of them seen just once. Sequences were derived from CD4+ or CD8+ T cells sorted from blood, sampled in a trial of the OX40 agonist ivuxolimab. The receptors shown here come from an adult with an advanced solid tumor such as melanoma, head and neck, liver or kidney cancer.

This rearrangement joins TRBV28 to TRBJ1-6, with D perhaps TRBD1 (6 bases). The CDR3 contains 15 residues. V was trimmed by 5 bases and J by 6 bases, leaving 14 bases between them. Germline V lookup: CDR1 MDHEN, CDR2 SYDVKM. The CDR3 sequence is CASSVQDSLNSPLHF. The CDR3 DNA reads as TGTGCCAGCAGTGTCCAGGACAGTCTTAATTCACCCCTCCACTTT.

This rearrangement joins TRBV19 to TRBJ1-5; 11 nucleotides match TRBD1. CDR1 is LNHDA and CDR2 is SQIVND in the germline V gene (reference sequence). The V gene end was trimmed by 6 bases and the J gene end by 2 bases; junction bases not matched to a gene: 6. CDR3 size: 16 residues. CDR3 in amino acids: CASSPGTGGRNQPQHF. In DNA form, the CDR3 reads TGTGCCAGTAGCCCCGGGACAGGGGGGCGCAATCAGCCCCAGCATTTT.

The V call is TRBV23-1, the J call TRBJ1-5; 8 bases fit TRBD1. TRBV23-1 carries the ORF label, with uncertain function. The V segment lost 4 bases and the J segment 4 bases; nucleotides outside the gene matches: 12. The CDR3 covers 17 residues. In nucleotides, the CDR3 is TGCGCCAGCAGTCTGACACAGGACAGGGAGATGAATCAGCCCCAGCATTTT. This encodes CASSLTQDREMNQPQHF.

The chain combines TRBV5-1 with TRBJ1-5; unclear D gene. From germline, CDR1 is SGHRS and CDR2 YFSETQ. The CDR3 runs 14 residues. The V and J ends lost 0 bases and 7 bases respectively, with 11 bases between them. In nucleotides, the CDR3 is TGCGCCAGCAGCTTGGGGCACCCGGAGCAGCCCCAGCATTTT. This codes for CASSLGHPEQPQHF.

The chain recombines TRBV5-8 with TRBJ1-6; TRBD1 agrees at 10 bases. Per the germline V gene, CDR1 is SGHTS and CDR2 is YDEGEE. The CDR3 covers 16 residues. V gave up 0 bases and J gave up 7 bases; unmatched junction bases: 4. The CDR3 DNA is TGTGCCAGCAGCTTGGGACAGGGGGCAAGGAATTCACCCCTCCACTTT. Its protein is CASSLGQGARNSPLHF.